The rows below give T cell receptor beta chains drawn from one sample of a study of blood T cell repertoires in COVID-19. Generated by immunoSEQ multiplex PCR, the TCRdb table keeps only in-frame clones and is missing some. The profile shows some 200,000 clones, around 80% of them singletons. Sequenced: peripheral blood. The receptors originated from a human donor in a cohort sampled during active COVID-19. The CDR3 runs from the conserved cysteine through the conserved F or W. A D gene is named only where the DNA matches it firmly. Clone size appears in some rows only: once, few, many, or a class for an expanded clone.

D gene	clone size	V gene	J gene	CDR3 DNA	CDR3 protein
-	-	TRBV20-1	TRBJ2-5	TGCAGTGCTAGTCGGGGGAACCAAGAGACCCAGTACTTC	CSASRGNQETQYF
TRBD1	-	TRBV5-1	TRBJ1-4	TGCGCCAGCAGCACCTACCAGGGGGCGCGCGAAAAACTGTTTTTT	CASSTYQGAREKLFF
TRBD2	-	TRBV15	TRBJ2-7	TGTGCCACCAGCAGACCTAGCGGGGGCACCTACGAGCAGTACTTC	CATSRPSGGTYEQYF
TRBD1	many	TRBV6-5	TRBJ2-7	TGTGCCAGCGGTAGACAGGGTACTACCTACGAGCAGTACTTC	CASGRQGTTYEQYF
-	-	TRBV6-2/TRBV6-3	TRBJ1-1	TGTGCCAGCAGTTACCCTAGGGGAGGCACTGAAGCTTTCTTT	CASSYPRGGTEAFF
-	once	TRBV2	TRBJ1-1	TGTGCCAGCAGTGAAGCGTTAGCGGGGTTCAGGGTTAAGAACACTGAAGCTTTCTTT	CASSEALAGFRVKNTEAFF
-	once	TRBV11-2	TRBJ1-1	TGTGCCAGCAGCTTATTGGGGGGGGAAGAAGCTTTCTTT	CASSLLGGEEAFF
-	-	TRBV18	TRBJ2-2	TGTGCCAGCTCACCACAGGGGACCGGGGAGCTGTTTTTT	CASSPQGTGELFF
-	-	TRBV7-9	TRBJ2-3	TGTGCCAGCGACCCCTACCTCGGGGGAATTAGTACAGATACGCAGTATTTT	CASDPYLGGISTDTQYF
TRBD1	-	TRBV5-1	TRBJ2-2	TGCGCCAGCAGAGGGAACTGGGACAGGGCAACCGGGGAGCTGTTTTTT	CASRGNWDRATGELFF
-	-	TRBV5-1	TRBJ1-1	TGCGCCAGCAGCTTGGCAGCAGGGCGGTACACTGAAGCTTTCTTT	CASSLAAGRYTEAFF
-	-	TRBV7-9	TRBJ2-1	TGTGCCGTGGCGGGCGGCTCCTACAATGAGCAGTTCTTC	CAVAGGSYNEQFF
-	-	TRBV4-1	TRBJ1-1	TGCGCCAGCAGCCAAGTTTGGGGGCAGGGGTTTGAAGCTTTCTTT	CASSQVWGQGFEAFF
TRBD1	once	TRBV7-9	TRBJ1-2	TGTGCCAGCAGCTTAGTTCAGGGGGCGGACACCTTC	CASSLVQGADTF
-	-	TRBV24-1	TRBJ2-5	TGTGCCACCAGTGATTTCCGCGGGGCAGGGGAGACCCAGTACTTC	CATSDFRGAGETQYF
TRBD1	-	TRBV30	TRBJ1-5	TGTGCCTGGAGTCAAGACAGGGGCAATCAGCCCCAGCATTTT	CAWSQDRGNQPQHF
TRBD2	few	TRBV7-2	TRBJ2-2	TGTGCCAGCAGCTTCAATCCCCTAGCGGGAGGGACCGGGGAGCTGTTTTTT	CASSFNPLAGGTGELFF
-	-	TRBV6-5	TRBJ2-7	TGTGCCAGCAGGGCTCAGGGAGGCGACGAGCAGTACTTC	CASRAQGGDEQYF
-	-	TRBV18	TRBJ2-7	TGTGCCAGCTCACCTTGGACTACCTACGAGCAGTACTTC	CASSPWTTYEQYF
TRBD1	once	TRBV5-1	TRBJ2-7	TGCGCCAGCAGGGACAGGGACGGTTCCTACGAGCAGTACTTC	CASRDRDGSYEQYF
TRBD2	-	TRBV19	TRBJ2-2	TGTGCCAGTAGTGCGGGACTAGCGGGAGTTGGCACCGGGGAGCTGTTTTTT	CASSAGLAGVGTGELFF
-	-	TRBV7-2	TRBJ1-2	TGTGCCAGCAGTACTCTAAACTATGGCTACACCTTC	CASSTLNYGYTF
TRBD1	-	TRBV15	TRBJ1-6	TGTGCCACCAGCAGTACAGGGGGAGATTCACCCCTCCACTTT	CATSSTGGDSPLHF
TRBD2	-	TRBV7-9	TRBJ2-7	TGTGCCAGCAGCCTGGGGGGACTAGCGGGACCCTACGAGCAGTACTTC	CASSLGGLAGPYEQYF
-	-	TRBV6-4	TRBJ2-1	TGTGCCAGCAGTGGGGCAGGGCAGGGCGAGCAGTTCTTC	CASSGAGQGEQFF
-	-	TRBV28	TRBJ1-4	TGTGCCAGCAGTGCCCAGATAGAAAAACTGTTTTTT	CASSAQIEKLFF
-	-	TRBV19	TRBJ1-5	TGTGCCAGTAGTATAGTAATTCTTGGCAATCAGCCCCAGCATTTT	CASSIVILGNQPQHF
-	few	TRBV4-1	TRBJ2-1	TGCGCCAGCAGCCAAGTTGATTTAGGGGTTTCCTACAATGAGCAGTTCTTC	CASSQVDLGVSYNEQFF
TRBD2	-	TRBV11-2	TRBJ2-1	TGTGCCAGCAGCCTCCGGACTAGCGGGGGGCCTGTACATGAGCAGTTCTTC	CASSLRTSGGPVHEQFF
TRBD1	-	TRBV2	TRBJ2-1	TGTGCCATTTCGAGGGGGACAGGGGGTTACAATGAGCAGTTCTTC	CAISRGTGGYNEQFF
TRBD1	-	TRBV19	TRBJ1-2	TGTGCCAGTAGGCCCGGGACAGGAACCTCAGTCGGCGGGTACGGCTACACCTTC	CASRPGTGTSVGGYGYTF
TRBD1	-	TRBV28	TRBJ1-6	TGTGCCAGCAGTGGGGCCGGGACAGGGCAGGCACCCCTCCACTTT	CASSGAGTGQAPLHF
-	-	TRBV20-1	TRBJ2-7	TGCAGTGCTAGTGCAACGACTGGGAGCTCCGAGCAGTACTTC	CSASATTGSSEQYF
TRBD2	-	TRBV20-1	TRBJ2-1	TGCAGTGCTAGTGGGACTAGCGGGAGGGTCGATGAGCAGTTCTTC	CSASGTSGRVDEQFF
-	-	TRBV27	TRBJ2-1	TGTGCCAGCAATCCGGGTCTACCCCTCAATGAGCAGTTCTTC	CASNPGLPLNEQFF
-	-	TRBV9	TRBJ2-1	TGTGCCAGCAGCGGCCTAATTTACAATGAGCAGTTCTTC	CASSGLIYNEQFF
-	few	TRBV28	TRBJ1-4	TGTGCCAGCACCAAGGGAACGAGCGGTGAAAAACTGTTTTTT	CASTKGTSGEKLFF
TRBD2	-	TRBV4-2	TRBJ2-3	TGTGCCAGCAGCCAGGGACTAGCCCGAGATCTGTATTTT	CASSQGLARDLYF